A single sample is the source of the 12 T cell receptor beta chains below, sequenced in a study of blood T cell repertoires in COVID-19. The assay was immunoSEQ multiplex PCR, and TCRdb's table has in-frame clones only and misses some. The sample has roughly 87,000 clones, over 75% seen once; the top ten hold about 2%. The sample comprised peripheral blood. Every receptor here comes from a woman aged 65 to 85 with acute or convalescent COVID-19.

The chain carries TRBV4-1 and TRBJ1-5; no definite D call. The CDR3 sequence is 16 residues long. Germline loops: CDR1 MGHRA, CDR2 YSYEKL. V lost 1 base and J lost 4, with 14 bases in between. The CDR3, as DNA: TGCGCCAGCAGCCAAGGATCGACTGCACATAATCAGCCCCAGCATTTT. It specifies CASSQGSTAHNQPQHF.

The chain employs TRBV12-3 or TRBV12-4 and TRBJ1-2; D remains unclear. This CDR3 is built from 12 residues. V lost 3 bases to trimming and J lost 1 base, with 3 bases between them. This CDR3 is CASSFVNYGYTF. CDR3 nucleotide sequence: TGTGCCAGCAGTTTCGTTAACTATGGCTACACCTTC.

The chain couples TRBV10-1 to TRBJ1-3; D gene ambiguous. Germline lookup yields CDR1 WNHNN and CDR2 SYGVQD (reference sequence). The length of the CDR3 is 13 residues. V was shortened by 3 bases and J by 2 bases, with 5 bases between the two germline ends. The CDR3 sequence: CASSEQTGNTIYF. CDR3 bases: TGCGCCAGCAGTGAACAGACTGGAAACACCATATATTTT.

The J gene is TRBJ2-1, the V gene TRBV10-3, with 11 bases aligning to TRBD1. The CDR3 is 14 amino acids. CDR1 is ENHRY and CDR2 is SYGVKD in the germline V gene. With V trimmed by 6 bases and J by 6 bases, 4 bases remained unmatched. CDR3 bases: TGTGCCATCAGCCCGGGACAGGGGGTCAATGAGCAGTTCTTC. Its protein product is CAISPGQGVNEQFF.

This clone showed up just once. This chain uses TRBV10-3 with TRBJ2-7, with no clear D. The germline V gene has CDR1 ENHRY and CDR2 SYGVKD. Trimming stripped 7 bases from V and 5 bases from J, with 15 bases between. This CDR3 contains 13 residues. The CDR3 DNA is TGTGCCATCACCCAGAGTATGGGCCACGAGCAGTACTTC. Amino acid sequence: CAITQSMGHEQYF.

The chain recombines TRBV9 with TRBJ2-5, with a weak D call TRBD1 (5 bases). The ends were cut back, 4 bases at V and 5 bases at J, with 6 bases in the middle. Germline V gives CDR1 SGDLS, CDR2 YYNGEE. The CDR3 runs 11 residues. The CDR3: CASSPGETQYF. CDR3 DNA sequence: TGTGCCAGCAGCCCAGGGGAGACCCAGTACTTC.

The V and J genes are TRBV5-4 and TRBJ1-5, with D uncertain. The CDR3 covers 14 residues. Germline CDR1 and CDR2: SGHNT and YYREEE (reference sequence). Trimming took 1 base from V and 3 from J, leaving 8 bases between them. The CDR3 nucleotides read TGTGCCAGCAGCTTGCCGGGTCCCAATCAGCCCCAGCATTTT. The encoded protein is CASSLPGPNQPQHF.

This chain links TRBV6-5 with TRBJ1-5, with a weak D call TRBD1 (6 bases). Germline CDR1 and CDR2: MNHEY and SVGAGI. The CDR3 is 15 amino acids. The V and J ends lost 5 bases and 6 bases respectively, with 17 bases between them. CDR3 nucleotide sequence: TGTGCCAGCAGTCGGGACACCAGGTGGGGTCAGCCCCAGCATTTT. Residues: CASSRDTRWGQPQHF.

This clone was picked up a small number of times. This chain links TRBV14 with TRBJ1-2; possibly TRBD1 for D (6 bases). Looked up from germline, CDR1 is SGHDN and CDR2 is FVKESK. The CDR3 is 13 amino acids. Trimming left V 5 bases short and J 8 bases short, with 15 bases between. The CDR3 coding sequence is TGTGCCAGCAGCTTAAACAGGGCACGGGGCTACACCTTC. This codes for CASSLNRARGYTF.

The rearrangement uses TRBV5-1 and TRBJ2-3, with 9 bases lining up with TRBD2. The CDR3 totals 15 residues. Germline V gene sequence: CDR1 SGHRS, CDR2 YFSETQ. Trimming cost V 4 bases and J 6 bases; bases outside gene matches: 9. The CDR3 DNA follows: TGCGCCAGCAGCATTTGGCGGGGGGGCATGGATACGCAGTATTTT. Translating gives CASSIWRGGMDTQYF.

J is TRBJ2-1 and V is TRBV27; 15 positions agree with TRBD2. The length of the CDR3 is 14 residues. The junction had 2 bases not matched to a gene; V was cut back by 6 bases and J by 8 bases. Looked up from germline, CDR1 is MNHEY and CDR2 is SMNVEV (reference sequence). The CDR3 coding sequence is TGTGCCAGCAGCCGGACTAGCGGGGGGGATGAGCAGTTCTTC. Its protein is CASSRTSGGDEQFF.

The J gene is TRBJ1-6, the V gene TRBV18; D is ambiguous. This CDR3 comprises 15 residues. The V end lost 2 bases, the J end lost 7 bases, and 12 bases lay between the germline ends. Per germline, CDR1 KGHSH and CDR2 LQKENI. CDR3 sequence (DNA): TGTGCCAGCTCACCATTGGGCCGTCGCAATTCACCCCTCCACTTT. Translated, it gives CASSPLGRRNSPLHF. The whole variable domain, remainder taken from reference TRBV18 and TRBJ1-6, is NAGVMQNPRHLVRRRGQEARLRCSPMKGHSHVYWYRQLPEEGLKFMVYLQKENIIDESGMPKERFSAEFPKEGPSILRIQQVVRGDSAAYFCASSPLGRRNSPLHFGNGTRLTVT.